The 16 T cell receptor beta chains reported below all come from one sample, sequenced in a study of T cell changes during pregnancy in multiple sclerosis. Sequenced by immunoSEQ multiplex PCR; TCRdb stores in-frame clones only, minus some. The sample records some 30,000 clones, 89% being singletons. This specimen consisted of CD8+ T cells from peripheral blood mononuclear cells, obtained after pregnancy. The receptors were gathered from a female donor with multiple sclerosis, enrolled in a pregnancy study.

This clone turned up a few times. This chain links TRBV9 with TRBJ2-7, with TRBD1 matching over 7 bases. Unmatched junction bases numbered 9, after V lost 1 base and J lost 5 bases. Germline V lookup: CDR1 SGDLS, CDR2 YYNGEE. This CDR3 is built from 15 residues. The CDR3 sequence: CASSVSQGVADEQYF. The CDR3 DNA reads TGTGCCAGCAGCGTATCCCAGGGGGTGGCGGACGAGCAGTACTTC.

The rearrangement joins TRBV19 to TRBJ2-1; 13 nucleotides line up with TRBD2. The V gene end was trimmed by 5 bases and the J gene end by 4 bases; junction bases not matched to a gene: 8. Germline values: CDR1 LNHDA, CDR2 SQIVND (reference sequence). The length of the CDR3 is 17 residues. The CDR3 protein is CASSQTGLAGAYNEQFF. CDR3 nucleotides: TGTGCCAGTAGTCAAACTGGACTAGCGGGAGCTTACAATGAGCAGTTCTTC.

V and J are TRBV27 and TRBJ1-5; tentative D call: TRBD1 (5 bases). The CDR3 covers 17 residues. The V end lost 1 base, the J end lost 4 bases, and 17 bases lay between the germline ends. Germline-derived CDR1 and CDR2 are MNHEY and SMNVEV (reference sequence). The CDR3 sequence: CASSLWGGQGTNQPQHF. The CDR3 DNA follows: TGTGCCAGCAGTTTATGGGGCGGCCAGGGCACTAATCAGCCCCAGCATTTT.

The V gene is TRBV15, the J gene TRBJ2-5; TRBD1 aligns across 7 bases. This CDR3 is built from 13 residues. The germline V gene has CDR1 LNHNV and CDR2 YYDKDF (reference sequence). Unmatched junction bases numbered 2, after V lost 2 bases and J lost 5 bases. The CDR3, as DNA: TGTGCCACCAGCAGAAACAGGGGTGAGACCCAGTACTTC. Encoded protein: CATSRNRGETQYF.

Here the CDR3 reads CASSGGQGSYNEQFF. The CDR3 DNA is TGCGCCAGCAGCGGAGGACAGGGATCCTACAATGAGCAGTTCTTC. The chain carries TRBV4-1 and TRBJ2-1; 8 nucleotides match TRBD1. The CDR3 contains 15 residues. V shed 5 bases, J shed 1 base, and the junction held 4 bases outside the gene matches. Germline CDR1 and CDR2: MGHRA and YSYEKL.

This clone has just one count. The V and J genes are TRBV4-3 and TRBJ2-7, with 9 positions matching TRBD1. The CDR3 covers 16 residues. The junction had 12 bases not matched to a gene; V was cut back by 3 bases and J by 6 bases. The germline CDR1 and CDR2 sequences are LGHNA and YSLEER. CDR3 in amino acids: CASSQGWRTGEVEQYF. The CDR3 DNA reads TGCGCCAGCAGCCAGGGGTGGAGGACAGGGGAGGTCGAGCAGTACTTC.

The DNA of the CDR3 is TGTGCCAGCAGCTCAAGACAGGGGTCCCAAGAGACCCAGTACTTC. This translates into CASSSRQGSQETQYF. This rearrangement joins TRBV7-6 to TRBJ2-5; 8 nucleotides agree with TRBD1. This CDR3 is built from 15 residues. Germline trimming cut 4 bases from V and 1 base from J; bases unmatched to any gene: 5. CDR1 SGHVS and CDR2 FNYEAQ come from the germline V gene.

This clone appeared a few times. V is TRBV5-4 and J is TRBJ2-5, with D possibly being TRBD2 (6 bases). The CDR3 has 13 amino acids. V was shortened by 4 bases and J by 4 bases, with 11 bases between the two germline ends. Germline V lookup: CDR1 SGHNT, CDR2 YYREEE (reference sequence). DNA for the CDR3: TGTGCCAGCAGCCCCGTGGGGGGAGAGACCCAGTACTTC. It is translated as CASSPVGGETQYF.

V usage is TRBV5-8 and J usage is TRBJ2-5, with D possibly TRBD2 on 5 matching bases. Germline V lookup: CDR1 SGHTS, CDR2 YDEGEE. This CDR3 spans 13 amino acids. V was pared by 3 bases and J by 5 bases, with 11 bases between. This chain's CDR3 is CASSSVWEETQYF. DNA for the CDR3: TGTGCCAGCAGCTCGGTATGGGAGGAGACCCAGTACTTC.

V usage is TRBV5-5 and J usage is TRBJ1-2; D is ambiguous. The CDR3 has 15 amino acids. V was cut by 5 bases and J by 4 bases, with 18 bases left in between. Per germline, CDR1 SGHKS and CDR2 YYEKEE (reference sequence). The CDR3 reads CASSQKPGGIYGYTF. In nucleotides, the CDR3 is TGTGCCAGCAGTCAAAAACCCGGAGGAATCTATGGCTACACCTTC. Looking up the rest from reference TRBV5-5 and TRBJ1-2 gives the full variable domain: DAGVTQSPTHLIKTRGQQVTLRCSPISGHKSVSWYQQVLGQGPQFIFQYYEKEERGRGNFPDRFSARQFPNYSSELNVNALLLGDSALYLCASSQKPGGIYGYTFGSGTRLTVV.

This chain links TRBV4-3 with TRBJ2-6; 11 nucleotides match TRBD2. The CDR3 extends over 20 amino acids. The junction had 8 bases not matched to a gene; V was cut back by 0 bases and J by 1 base. Germline CDR1 is LGHNA and CDR2 is YSLEER. Here the CDR3 reads CASSQDPASGRLSGANVLTF. CDR3 sequence (DNA): TGCGCCAGCAGCCAAGATCCCGCTAGCGGGAGGTTGTCTGGGGCCAACGTCCTGACTTTC.

CDR3 DNA: TGTGCCAGCAGCGGACAGGGGGGGCCTGGCTACACCTTC. As protein: CASSGQGGPGYTF. The rearrangement links TRBV7-9 to TRBJ1-2; 10 positions match TRBD1. Per germline, CDR1 SEHNR and CDR2 FQNEAQ (reference sequence). This CDR3 contains 13 residues. J was trimmed by 7 bases and V by 5 bases; bases with no gene match: 4.

V gene TRBV5-6 combines with J gene TRBJ2-5, with TRBD2 matching over 9 bases. The CDR3 contains 16 residues. Germline V gives CDR1 SGHDT, CDR2 YYEEEE. Trimming cost V 4 bases and J 0 bases; bases outside gene matches: 7. As DNA, the CDR3 is TGTGCCAGCAGCATTCAGACTAGCGGTAACCAAGAGACCCAGTACTTC. Protein sequence: CASSIQTSGNQETQYF.

The rearrangement joins TRBV5-6 to TRBJ2-5; D is unclear. V lost 0 bases and J 2 bases, leaving 5 bases between the germline ends. Germline lookup yields CDR1 SGHDT and CDR2 YYEEEE. The CDR3 runs to 13 residues. CDR3: CASSLVTQETQYF. In DNA form, the CDR3 reads TGTGCCAGCAGCTTGGTGACTCAAGAGACCCAGTACTTC.

This chain joins TRBV9 and TRBJ1-2; TRBD1 matches 8 bases. Germline V gene sequence: CDR1 SGDLS, CDR2 YYNGEE. V shed 3 bases, J shed 8 bases, and the junction held 6 bases outside the gene matches. This CDR3 comprises 13 residues. The CDR3, as DNA: TGTGCCAGCAGCGCCCGGACAGGGTCGGGCTACACCTTC. This encodes CASSARTGSGYTF.

The chain employs TRBV9 and TRBJ2-3; no clear D. Between the trimmed V and J ends, which lost 2 bases and 3 bases, there was a span of 10 bases. The CDR3 consists of 14 residues. Per the germline V gene, CDR1 is SGDLS and CDR2 is YYNGEE. The CDR3 protein is CASSVVVPTDTQYF. In DNA, the CDR3 is TGTGCCAGCAGCGTTGTAGTTCCTACAGATACGCAGTATTTT.